This entry features one TCR beta chain sequence. The target of this receptor is not known. It has no much larger one-base neighbor in the sample; base qualities were not kept. This sample is drawn from a study of CD8 T cells in ankylosing spondylitis (dated by TCRdb to about 2017). For context, the study as a whole: To find TCR variants linked to disease, the study profiled T cell receptor beta repertoires in ankylosing spondylitis patients and healthy donors. Peripheral blood was sampled, and synovial fluid was additionally collected from ankylosing spondylitis patients. The full study cohort was made up of 20 to 25 ankylosing spondylitis patients and around 100 healthy donors. Paper-wide results and their limitations: A CD8+ phenotype was shown by the disease-linked clones, which were found at relatively low frequencies in peripheral blood. Some motif variants had previously been reported in the synovial fluid and blood of reactive arthritis patients, which suggests shared mechanisms of disease initiation. According to the report, matched synovial fluid samples from ankylosing spondylitis patients were significantly enriched for the disease-linked clones. Blood from ankylosing spondylitis patients appeared to be characterized by a TCR beta motif made up of 8 or 9 highly homologous amino acid variants.

From the cysteine through the phenylalanine, the CDR3 covers 13 amino acids. The entry retains the CDR3 DNA only, 39 bases that are in frame from base 1. Based on the germline V gene, the CDR1 and CDR2 sequences are SGHNT and YENEEA. V was cut back by 0 bases and J by 10 bases, leaving a gap of 10 bases between them. Sequenced on an Illumina HiSeq 2500. Quantitative 5'-RACE with molecular barcodes was used to prepare TCR beta libraries. For the original study's pipeline: A new computational method based on a probabilistic model of VDJ rearrangement was used to identify disease-linked TCR variants. TCRdb reworked the public reads: Q25 trimming with fastp, MiXCR clone assembly, productive beta chains retained. Rows with one shared CDR3 protein collapse into an entry with the most common genes and DNA. TCRdb, not the authors, supplied the V and J calls. Across this sample there are hundreds of thousands of distinct CDR3 sequences, with roughly 25% seen only once. The top ten hold about 6.2% of the sample.

The clonotype originates from a male donor with ankylosing spondylitis or in good health (not recorded which). Specimen: blood, either unsorted or a sorted T cell fraction (not recorded which). The rearrangement combines TRBV11-3 with TRBJ2-1; the D gene assignment is ambiguous. CDR3 region: CASSLEGSTEQFF. The nucleotides read TGTGCCAGCAGCTTAGAAGGTAGCACGGAGCAGTTCTTC.